These T cell receptor beta chains were read from a single sample in a study of metastatic and nonmetastatic thyroid tumors. TCRdb reassembled clones from the PCR reads with MiXCR. The sample has tens of thousands of clones, 20% to 30% seen once. The sequenced material came from blood. These receptors originate from a female donor with papillary thyroid cancer or a benign thyroid nodule (not recorded which). Some clones in this sample may be carry-over from other donors' samples. CDR3s include the opening cysteine and the closing phenylalanine or tryptophan. A D gene is named only where the DNA matches it firmly. Rows give clone size only sometimes, using once, few, many, or a class for an expanded clone.

cdr3_nt | cdr3_aa | clone_size | j_call | d_call | v_call
TGTGCCAGCAGCCTGGAAGGGGGATTCTACGAGCAGTACTTC | CASSLEGGFYEQYF | many | TRBJ2-7 | NA | TRBV7-9
TGTGCCAGCAGTGAAGTTCTACCCCAAGAGACCCAGTACTTC | CASSEVLPQETQYF | many | TRBJ2-5 | NA | TRBV2
TGTGCCAGTAGTCCCGGGGAGCGGGAGGGCCGGTACGAGCAGTACTTC | CASSPGEREGRYEQYF | many | TRBJ2-7 | TRBD2 | TRBV19
TGTGCCAGCAGCTCCGGGACTAGCGGGGGGGCAATAGATACGCAGTATTTT | CASSSGTSGGAIDTQYF | medium-sized | TRBJ2-3 | TRBD2 | TRBV7-2
TGTGCCAGCAGTGCTATAAGGTCCGGCTATGGCTACACCTTC | CASSAIRSGYGYTF | many | TRBJ1-2 | NA | TRBV6-1
TGTGCCTCCCTCGGCGCCTCCTACGAGCAGTACTTC | CASLGASYEQYF | NA | TRBJ2-7 | NA | TRBV30
TGTGCCAGTAGTTCCCTGGGGTTTGGCGGGGAGCTGTTTTTT | CASSSLGFGGELFF | few | TRBJ2-2 | NA | TRBV19
TGTGCCAGTACCAAGGACCTGGGGACTGAAGCTTTCTTT | CASTKDLGTEAFF | NA | TRBJ1-1 | NA | TRBV19
TGTGCCAGCAGCCTAGGACTAGCGGGAGGTCCATTTCAAGAGACCCAGTACTTC | CASSLGLAGGPFQETQYF | NA | TRBJ2-5 | TRBD2 | TRBV4-2
TGTGCCAGCAGTTACTCGGCGGTTGGGAAAGATTACTTC | CASSYSAVGKDYF | few | TRBJ2-5 | NA | TRBV6-2/TRBV6-3
TGTGCCAGCAGCCAAGATGGAGGCGGTGGGGCCAACGTCCTGACTTTC | CASSQDGGGGANVLTF | NA | TRBJ2-6 | NA | TRBV4-2
TGTGCCAGCAGTGAAAGGACAGGAGGCTCCTACAATGAGCAGTTCTTC | CASSERTGGSYNEQFF | few | TRBJ2-1 | TRBD1 | TRBV6-1
TGTGCCAGCAGCCGACAGGGGGATCAGCCCCAGCATTTT | CASSRQGDQPQHF | many | TRBJ1-5 | TRBD1 | TRBV28
TGTGCCAGCAGTGATTGGCGGCCGATGAACACTGAAGCTTTCTTT | CASSDWRPMNTEAFF | medium-sized | TRBJ1-1 | NA | TRBV6-1
TGTGCCAGTAGTATTTGGAACGCGAATATTAACACTGAGGCTTTCTTT | CASSIWNANINTEAFF | NA | TRBJ1-1 | NA | TRBV19
TGTGCCAGCAGTTCTGGCCCCTCACCCCTCCACTTT | CASSSGPSPLHF | NA | TRBJ1-6 | NA | TRBV6-5
TGTGCCAGCAGCTTAACGGGGCGGGCCCACCAGTACTTC | CASSLTGRAHQYF | NA | TRBJ2-5 | NA | TRBV7-2
TGTGCCAGCAGCTCACAGGGGGAAAAACTGTTTTTT | CASSSQGEKLFF | many | TRBJ1-4 | TRBD1 | TRBV5-8
TGTGCCAGCAGCATGACAGGGTTTAGCACAGATACGCAGTATTTT | CASSMTGFSTDTQYF | NA | TRBJ2-3 | TRBD1 | TRBV7-8
TGTGCCAGCAGTGAGCGGCCTTGGGGTACGCAGTATTTT | CASSERPWGTQYF | many | TRBJ2-3 | NA | TRBV2
TGTGCCAGCAGCCAAGATGCGGCGAGGCGCTCCGGCATTAAAGCTTTCTTT | CASSQDAARRSGIKAFF | many | TRBJ1-1 | NA | TRBV3-1
TGTGCCAGCAGTTTTTCCCCCTATTTAGTCGGATCCTACGAGCAGTACTTC | CASSFSPYLVGSYEQYF | medium-sized | TRBJ2-7 | NA | TRBV28
TGTGCCAGCAGTACGTGGGGGGGGCCCTACGAGCAGTACTTC | CASSTWGGPYEQYF | many | TRBJ2-7 | NA | TRBV7-9
TGTGCCAGCTCACCACAGGATGGGGCCAAAAACATTCAGTACTTC | CASSPQDGAKNIQYF | many | TRBJ2-4 | NA | TRBV18
TGCAGCGTTGTTCTGGGGAGCTCTGGGGCCAACGTCCTGACTTTC | CSVVLGSSGANVLTF | many | TRBJ2-6 | NA | TRBV29-1
TGTGCCAGCAGTCGGACGGAGAACTACGAGCAGTACTTC | CASSRTENYEQYF | few | TRBJ2-7 | NA | TRBV6-1
TGTGCCAGCAGCCGGGGCCAACCTGGAAACACCATATATTTT | CASSRGQPGNTIYF | NA | TRBJ1-3 | NA | TRBV7-2
TGTGCCAGCAGTGATCCCGGGGATAGCAATCAGCCCCAGCATTTT | CASSDPGDSNQPQHF | many | TRBJ1-5 | NA | TRBV2
TGTGCCAGCAGTCTGAACGGTGTCTACGAGCAGTACTTC | CASSLNGVYEQYF | NA | TRBJ2-7 | NA | TRBV12-3/TRBV12-4
TGCAGTGCTAGAGATCGACAGGGGGGGTATAGCAATCAGCCCCAGCATTTT | CSARDRQGGYSNQPQHF | many | TRBJ1-5 | TRBD1 | TRBV20-1
TGTGCCAGCAGCCAATCGGACCGGGTACATGAGCAGTTCTTC | CASSQSDRVHEQFF | once | TRBJ2-1 | NA | TRBV3-1
TGTGCCAGCAGTTTAGTGGCTGGCGACGAGCAGTACTTC | CASSLVAGDEQYF | NA | TRBJ2-7 | NA | TRBV6-5
TGTGCCAGCATTGAAATGATCACAGATACGCAGTATTTT | CASIEMITDTQYF | NA | TRBJ2-3 | NA | TRBV25-1
TGCAGTGCTACTTATGCCGGGACTAGGAGGTCAGATACGCAGTACTTT | CSATYAGTRRSDTQYF | many | TRBJ2-3 | TRBD2 | TRBV20-1
TGCAGCGTTGATGGGACAGGGCAAGAGACCCAGTACTTC | CSVDGTGQETQYF | few | TRBJ2-5 | TRBD1 | TRBV29-1
TGTGCCAGCAGTCTCTGGGGGACAGGGGACATAAAACTGTTTTTT | CASSLWGTGDIKLFF | NA | TRBJ1-4 | TRBD1 | TRBV27
TGCAGTGCTACCCGCGGGACTAGCGGGAGGCTTTCCGAGCAGTACTTC | CSATRGTSGRLSEQYF | NA | TRBJ2-7 | TRBD2 | TRBV20-1
TGCAGTGCAGATAAGAGCAACGGGAAAGGACGCTATGGCTACACCTTC | CSADKSNGKGRYGYTF | few | TRBJ1-2 | NA | TRBV20-1
TGTGCCAGCAGACCAATGGGCTTCCCCTACAATGAGCAGTTCTTC | CASRPMGFPYNEQFF | medium-sized | TRBJ2-1 | NA | TRBV27
TGTGCCAGCTCCGGACAGGGCGGCACAGATACGCAGTATTTT | CASSGQGGTDTQYF | many | TRBJ2-3 | TRBD1 | TRBV18
TGTGCCAGCAGCGTTGGGGTCCACCCTTATAGCAATCAGCCCCAGCATTTT | CASSVGVHPYSNQPQHF | many | TRBJ1-5 | NA | TRBV3-1
TGCGCCAGCAGCCCTAGTCAGATATCGGGACGCCCAGAGCAGTACTTC | CASSPSQISGRPEQYF | few | TRBJ2-7 | NA | TRBV5-1
TGTGCCAGCAGCCCGGGTCTCTCCTACGAGCAGTACTTC | CASSPGLSYEQYF | once | TRBJ2-7 | NA | TRBV11-3
TGTGCCAGCAGCTTAGGCGGGGGTATGAGGTACACTGAAGCTTTCTTT | CASSLGGGMRYTEAFF | NA | TRBJ1-1 | NA | TRBV7-6
TGTGCCAGCAGTTTATATGAGCCAGGGGGCTGGAACACTGAAGCTTTCTTT | CASSLYEPGGWNTEAFF | NA | TRBJ1-1 | TRBD1 | TRBV28
TGCAGTGCTTTAGATGAAATAGCTAGCGGATGGGGGAATGAGCAGTTCTTC | CSALDEIASGWGNEQFF | many | TRBJ2-1 | TRBD2 | TRBV20-1
TGTGCCAGCATCCCGGCACAGGGGGGGATCCAGCCCCAGCATTTT | CASIPAQGGIQPQHF | NA | TRBJ1-5 | TRBD1 | TRBV28
TGTGCCAGCAGCCAAGCGGTAGCGGGGGGCACAGATACGCAGTATTTT | CASSQAVAGGTDTQYF | many | TRBJ2-3 | TRBD2 | TRBV3-1
TGTGCCAGCAGCTTACAGGACAGGGATACAGATACGCAGTATTTT | CASSLQDRDTDTQYF | many | TRBJ2-3 | TRBD1 | TRBV7-2
TGTGCCAGCAGCGTTGGGAAAGGAGAAAAACTGTTTTTT | CASSVGKGEKLFF | once | TRBJ1-4 | NA | TRBV9
TGTGCACCCCAGCGGGGGGGCCTGGGCCCCCAAGAGACCCAGTACTTC | CAPQRGGLGPQETQYF | NA | TRBJ2-5 | TRBD2 | TRBV24-1
TGTGCCAGCAGTTTATCGCCAGGGGGTTTTAATTCACCCCTCCACTTT | CASSLSPGGFNSPLHF | medium-sized | TRBJ1-6 | TRBD1 | TRBV27
TGTGCCATCAGTTACTCGTCGCTAGCGTTGGGGGAATACTTC | CAISYSSLALGEYF | NA | TRBJ2-7 | NA | TRBV6-2/TRBV6-3